This T cell receptor (beta chain) was sequenced in a study of blood T cell repertoires in COVID-19 (dated by TCRdb to the early 2020s). As for the study more broadly: The collaborator samples originated in the United States, Italy and Spain and spanned the acute and convalescent phases of COVID-19. The material from the prospective study consisted of cDNA or gDNA derived from T cells, B-cell-depleted T cells, or PBMCs. Deeply sampled blood TCRbeta repertoires from subjects exposed to, actively infected with, or recovered from COVID-19 were included in the dataset. The repertoires were made available in a free public database intended to serve as a resource for research on the immune response to SARS-CoV-2. Samples came from the ongoing ImmuneRACE study (first 160 participants) plus 1,254 subjects from 6 global collaborators. Nearly every sample came with metadata listing a de-identified subject ID, COVID-19 status, age in years and sex. Where available, HLA class I and class II types were obtained from metadata supplied by the sample provider rather than from assay-based typing. What the study reported, not specific to this receptor: Clinical and demographic metadata were provided uncurated, with the amount varying by source and participant.

The CDR3, from cysteine to phenylalanine, totals 15 residues. Only CDR3 DNA is held: 45 bases, read in frame from base 1. Enrolling through a virtual design, the prospective study's participants ranged in age from roughly 18 to 95 years and lived across some 23 United States geographic areas. In the prospective study, participants were assigned to cohorts based on the clinical history participants reported in a screening survey and a study questionnaire. For ImmuneRACE Cohort 3, a participant was defined as recovered based on two consecutive negative NP/OP PCR tests, clearance by a healthcare professional, or resolution of symptoms. In the prospective study, whole blood, serum and a nasopharyngeal or oropharyngeal swab were collected from each participant by mobile phlebotomists. Over an approximately 2-month period, participants in the prospective study had the option of providing additional blood draws and questionnaires. Blood samples from the prospective study were shipped frozen or at room temperature prior to DNA extraction.

TCRbeta CDR3 regions were amplified from genomic DNA using the immunoSEQ Assay, a bias-controlled multiplex PCR. On the authors' methods: The number of nucleated cells in each sample was estimated from the amplification of reference gene primers within the assay. To quantify the absolute abundance of each unique TCRbeta CDR3 rearrangement, sequence reads were collapsed and filtered. For each sample, productive Simpson clonality was calculated by taking the square root of Simpson's diversity index across productive rearrangements. TCRdb limited this immuneACCESS table to in-frame rearrangements with V and J called. A share of clones is missing; checked studies link under half to unresolved V genes, and the rest is unexplained. V, J and clone size are taken as reported in that table, and D and trimming were inferred from the DNA itself. The sample table contains some 270,000 clones; only one count was recorded for about four fifths of them. The ten top clones hold approximately 3.6% of the sample.

As for this clone: Its antigen remains unidentified. The record has no base qualities; no much larger clone is one base away.

The chain uses TRBV12-2 and TRBJ2-7; the D segment call TRBD2 is taken from the table without a DNA check. TRBV12-2 is a pseudogene. Source material: PBMCs or T cells enriched from blood (not recorded which). The sequence came from a man aged 50-59 years who had recovered from COVID-19. The nucleotides are TGTGCAAGTCGCTTAGCGACTGGGTACACCTACGAGCAGTACTTC. It is translated as CASRLATGYTYEQYF.